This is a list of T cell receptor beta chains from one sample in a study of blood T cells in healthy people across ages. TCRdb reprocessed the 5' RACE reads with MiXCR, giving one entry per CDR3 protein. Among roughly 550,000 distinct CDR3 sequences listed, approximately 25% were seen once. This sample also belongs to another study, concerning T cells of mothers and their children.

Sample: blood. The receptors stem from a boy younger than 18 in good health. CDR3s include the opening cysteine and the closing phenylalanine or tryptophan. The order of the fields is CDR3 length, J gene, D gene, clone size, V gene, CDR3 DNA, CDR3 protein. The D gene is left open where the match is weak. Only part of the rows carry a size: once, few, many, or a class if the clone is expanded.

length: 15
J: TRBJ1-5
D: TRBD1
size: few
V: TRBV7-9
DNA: TGTGCCAGCAGCCCCTGGACAGGGATCAATCAGCCCCAGCATTTT
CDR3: CASSPWTGINQPQHF

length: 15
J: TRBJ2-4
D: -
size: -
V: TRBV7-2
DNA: TGTGCCAGCAGCTCTCCTGGAGCCGCGGAATACATTCAGTACTTC
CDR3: CASSSPGAAEYIQYF

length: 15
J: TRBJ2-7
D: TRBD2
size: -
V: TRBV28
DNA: TGTGCCAGCAGTCCATCCGGGACTAGCGGGTACGAGCAGTACTTC
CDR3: CASSPSGTSGYEQYF

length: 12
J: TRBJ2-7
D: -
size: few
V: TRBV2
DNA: TGTGCCAGCAGCGAAGAAACCTACGAGCAGTACTTC
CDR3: CASSEETYEQYF

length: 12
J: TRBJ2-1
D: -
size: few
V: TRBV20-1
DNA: TGCAGTGCCAGAGGGCCACACAATGAGCAGTTCTTC
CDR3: CSARGPHNEQFF

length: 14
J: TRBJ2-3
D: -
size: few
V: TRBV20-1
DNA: TGCAGTGCTAGAGAACCGGGGGTGGAAGATACGCAGTATTTT
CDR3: CSAREPGVEDTQYF

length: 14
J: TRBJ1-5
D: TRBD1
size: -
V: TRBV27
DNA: TGTGCCAGCGGGGACAGGGGCCAAAATCAGCCCCAGCATTTT
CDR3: CASGDRGQNQPQHF

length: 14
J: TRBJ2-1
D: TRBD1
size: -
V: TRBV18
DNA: TGTGCCAGCTCACCCGGGACAGGGATGAATGAGCAGTTCTTC
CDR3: CASSPGTGMNEQFF

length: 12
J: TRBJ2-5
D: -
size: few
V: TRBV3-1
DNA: TGTGCCAGCAGCCATACGAAAGAGACCCAGTACTTC
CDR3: CASSHTKETQYF

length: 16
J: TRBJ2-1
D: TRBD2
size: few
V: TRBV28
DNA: TGTGCCAGCAGCCGACTAGCGGGGGGGCCCTACAATGAGCAGTTCTTC
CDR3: CASSRLAGGPYNEQFF

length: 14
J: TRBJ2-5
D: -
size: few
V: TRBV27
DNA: TGTGCCACCCGGGACATCCTACCAGGGGAGACCCAGTACTTC
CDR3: CATRDILPGETQYF

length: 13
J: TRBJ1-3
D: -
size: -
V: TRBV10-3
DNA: TGTGCCATCAGGGACAACTCTGGAAACACCATATATTTT
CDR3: CAIRDNSGNTIYF

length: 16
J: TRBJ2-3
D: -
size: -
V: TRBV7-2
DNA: TGTGCCAGCAGCTTAGCGCAGGGGACTCGCACAGATACGCAGTATTTT
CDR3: CASSLAQGTRTDTQYF

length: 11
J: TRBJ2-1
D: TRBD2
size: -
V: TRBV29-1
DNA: TGTTCGGGGGGGGAATCGAATGAGCAGTTCTTC
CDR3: CSGGESNEQFF

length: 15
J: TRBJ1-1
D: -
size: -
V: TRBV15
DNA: TGTGCCACCAGCAGAGATGGACAACCGAACACTGAAGCTTTCTTT
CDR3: CATSRDGQPNTEAFF

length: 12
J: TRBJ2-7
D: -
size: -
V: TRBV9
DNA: TGTGCCAGCAGCGTAGGTCTGTCCGAGCAGTACTTC
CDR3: CASSVGLSEQYF

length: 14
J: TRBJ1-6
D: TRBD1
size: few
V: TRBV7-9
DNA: TGTGCCAGCAGCCGTGGACAGGAGGGCTCACCCCTCCACTTT
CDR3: CASSRGQEGSPLHF

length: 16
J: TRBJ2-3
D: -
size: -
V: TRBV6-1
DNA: TGTGCCAGCAGGCTACAGGGTGAAAGTAGCACAGATACGCAGTATTTT
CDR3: CASRLQGESSTDTQYF

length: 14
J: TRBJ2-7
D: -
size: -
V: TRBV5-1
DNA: TGCGCCAGCAGCGTGCTGGACAACTCCTACGAGCAGTACTTC
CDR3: CASSVLDNSYEQYF

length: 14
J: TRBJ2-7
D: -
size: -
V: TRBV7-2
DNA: TGTGCCAGCAGCTTATATGAGGCCACCTACGAGCAGTACTTC
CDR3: CASSLYEATYEQYF

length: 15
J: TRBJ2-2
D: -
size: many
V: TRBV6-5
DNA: TGTGCCAGCAGTTTGGGCAGGGCCAACACCGGGGAGCTGTTTTTT
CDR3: CASSLGRANTGELFF

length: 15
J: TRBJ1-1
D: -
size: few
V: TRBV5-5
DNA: TGTGCCAGCAGCTTGGGCCCCTCGGGGAAGGGTGAAGCTTTCTTT
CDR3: CASSLGPSGKGEAFF

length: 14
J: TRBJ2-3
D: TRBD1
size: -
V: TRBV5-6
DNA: TGTGCCAGCAGCACCGTAGGGGGCGCAGATACGCAGTATTTT
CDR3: CASSTVGGADTQYF

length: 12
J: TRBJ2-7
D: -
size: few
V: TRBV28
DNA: TGTGCCAGCAGTTTGGGAAGGCCCATACCCGAGTTC
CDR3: CASSLGRPIPEF

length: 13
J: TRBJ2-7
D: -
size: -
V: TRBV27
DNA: TGTGCCAGCAGTCCGGGACACCTTTTGGAGCAGTACTTC
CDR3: CASSPGHLLEQYF

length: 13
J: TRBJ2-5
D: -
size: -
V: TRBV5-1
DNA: TGCGCCAGCGGTCAACTAGAACAAGAGACCCAGTACTTC
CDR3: CASGQLEQETQYF

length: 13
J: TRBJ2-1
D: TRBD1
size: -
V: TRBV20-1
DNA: TGCAGTGCCCCACGGGACAGGTACAATGAGCAGTTCTTC
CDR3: CSAPRDRYNEQFF

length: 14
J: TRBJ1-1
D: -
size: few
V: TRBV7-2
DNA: TGTGCCAGCAGCTTAAACTGGCAGAACACTGAAGCTTTCTTT
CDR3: CASSLNWQNTEAFF

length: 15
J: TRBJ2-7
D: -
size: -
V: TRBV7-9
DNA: TGTGCCAGCAGCTCGTGGACCCCCAAAGCCTACGAGCAGTACTTC
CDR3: CASSSWTPKAYEQYF

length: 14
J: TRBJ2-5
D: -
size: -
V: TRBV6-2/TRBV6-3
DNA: TGTGCCAGCAGTCTTAGCCTACAGGCGAGGAACCAGTACTTC
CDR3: CASSLSLQARNQYF

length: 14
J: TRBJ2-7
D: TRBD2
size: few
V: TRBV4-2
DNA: TGTGCCAGCAGCCCTAGACGGGGAGGGTACGAGCAGTACTTC
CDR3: CASSPRRGGYEQYF

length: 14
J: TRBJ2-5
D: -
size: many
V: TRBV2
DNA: TGTGCCAGCCCGGGGTGGGCAGCTCAAGAGACCCAGTACTTC
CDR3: CASPGWAAQETQYF

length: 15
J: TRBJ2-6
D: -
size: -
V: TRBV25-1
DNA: TGTGCCAGCGGAGACAGAGGCTCTGGGGCCAACGTCCTGACTTTC
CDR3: CASGDRGSGANVLTF

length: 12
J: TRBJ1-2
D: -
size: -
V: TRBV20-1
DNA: TGCAGTGCTAATATCGAGAACTATGGCTACACCTTC
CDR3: CSANIENYGYTF

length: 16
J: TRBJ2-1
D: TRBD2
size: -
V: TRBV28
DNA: TGTGCCAGCAGTTTAGCTGTAGCGGGGGGTAGCAATGAGCAGTTCTTC
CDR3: CASSLAVAGGSNEQFF

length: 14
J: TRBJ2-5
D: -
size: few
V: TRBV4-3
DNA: TGCGCCAGCAGCCAAGAACCAGGGGTAGAGACCCAGTACTTC
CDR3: CASSQEPGVETQYF

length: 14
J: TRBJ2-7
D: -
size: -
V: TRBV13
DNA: TGTGCCAGCAGCTTAGGTGGAGGGTCTGGCGAGCAGTACTTC
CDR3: CASSLGGGSGEQYF